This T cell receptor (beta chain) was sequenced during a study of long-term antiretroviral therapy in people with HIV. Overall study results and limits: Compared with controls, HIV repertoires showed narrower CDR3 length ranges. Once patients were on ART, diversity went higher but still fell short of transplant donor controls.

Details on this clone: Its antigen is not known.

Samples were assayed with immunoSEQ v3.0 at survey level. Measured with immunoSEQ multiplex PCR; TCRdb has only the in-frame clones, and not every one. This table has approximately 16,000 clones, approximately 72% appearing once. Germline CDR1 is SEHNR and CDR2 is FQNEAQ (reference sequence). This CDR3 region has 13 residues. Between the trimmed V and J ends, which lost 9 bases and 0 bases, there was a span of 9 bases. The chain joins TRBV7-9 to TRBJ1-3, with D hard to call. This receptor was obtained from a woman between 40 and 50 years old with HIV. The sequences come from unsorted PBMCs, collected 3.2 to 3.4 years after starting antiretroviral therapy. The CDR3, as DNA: TGTGCCAGTATTGGGTACTCTGGAAACACCATATATTTT. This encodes CASIGYSGNTIYF.